The 25 T cell receptor beta chains listed next were all sequenced from one sample in a study of T cell responses to AZD1222 COVID-19 vaccine. Profiling relied on immunoSEQ multiplex PCR, and the TCRdb table lists in-frame clones only, not all of them. The table shows some 120,000 clones, with about nine tenths occurring only once. Sequencing was performed on peripheral blood, taken on day 0 of AZD1222 vaccination. Receptor source: an adult in good health.

The rearrangement links TRBV6-5 to TRBJ2-1; the match to TRBD2 covers 9 bases. The CDR3 has 15 amino acids. Germline V gene data show CDR1 as MNHEY and CDR2 as SVGAGI. The trim removed 6 bases at V and 4 bases at J, leaving 7 bases unmatched. This chain's CDR3 is CASRPSLAGYNEQFF. The CDR3 DNA sequence: TGTGCCAGCAGACCCTCCCTAGCGGGGTACAATGAGCAGTTCTTC.

The chain has TRBV6-5 and TRBJ2-3; D not resolved. The CDR3 is 13 residues long. Trimming took 7 bases from V and 2 from J, leaving 10 bases between them. Germline V gene sequence: CDR1 MNHEY, CDR2 SVGAGI. The DNA for the CDR3 is TGTGCCAGCATTAACAGCGACACAGATACGCAGTATTTT. Translation gives CASINSDTDTQYF.

The V gene is TRBV15, the J gene TRBJ1-1, with 8 positions matching TRBD1. The V segment lost 2 bases and the J segment 1 base; nucleotides outside the gene matches: 9. CDR3 length: 17 residues. In germline, CDR1 is LNHNV, CDR2 YYDKDF (reference sequence). The CDR3 DNA follows: TGTGCCACCAGCAGACCCATCCGGACAGGGCCGAACACTGAAGCTTTCTTT. Protein sequence: CATSRPIRTGPNTEAFF.

This clone came up a few times. The CDR3 sequence: CASSDSGKSYGYTF. In DNA form, the CDR3 reads TGCGCCAGCAGTGATTCGGGGAAGTCCTATGGCTACACCTTC. This sequence joins TRBV10-2 and TRBJ1-2, with unresolved D. The germline V gene has CDR1 WSHSY and CDR2 SAAADI. The CDR3 length is 14 residues. Trimming took 3 bases from V and 4 from J, leaving 12 bases between them.

This clone was seen a single time. This chain joins TRBV3-1 (or the pseudogene TRBV3-2) and TRBJ2-5; 12 bases map to TRBD2. This CDR3 contains 18 residues. Germline CDR1 and CDR2: LGHDT and YNNKEL (reference sequence). The V gene end was trimmed by 1 base and the J gene end by 5 bases; junction bases not matched to a gene: 11. CDR3 in amino acids: CASSQVLAGGPAEETQYF. CDR3 in DNA: TGTGCCAGCAGCCAAGTTCTAGCGGGGGGGCCCGCAGAGGAGACCCAGTACTTC.

The rearrangement uses TRBV3-1 (or the pseudogene TRBV3-2) and TRBJ1-3; D gene ambiguous. CDR1 and CDR2 (germline): LGHDT, YNNKEL (reference sequence). CDR3 length equals 16 residues. V lost 3 bases, J lost 3 bases, and 15 bases lay in between. CDR3 protein: CASSQDVQRHGNTIYF. The CDR3 DNA reads as TGTGCCAGCAGCCAGGACGTCCAGCGGCATGGAAACACCATATATTTT.

This clone was observed a handful of times. One end of the junction is discordant with germline, which a read error may explain. V usage is TRBV4-1 and J usage is TRBJ1-2; D is undetermined. Germline V gene data show CDR1 as MGHRA and CDR2 as YSYEKL. The CDR3 sequence is 12 residues long. The CDR3 here is CASSQDWAFLAF. CDR3 coding DNA: TGCGCCAGCAGCCAAGATTGGGCCTTTTTAGCCTTC.

The chain joins TRBV3-1 (or the pseudogene TRBV3-2) to TRBJ1-3, with D hard to call. Germline-derived CDR1 and CDR2 are LGHDT and YNNKEL (reference sequence). V was shortened by 4 bases and J by 4 bases, with 14 bases between the two germline ends. CDR3 length: 15 residues. The CDR3 DNA sequence: TGTGCCAGCAGCCCCGACCTCCCTCGGGGAAACACCATATATTTT. It is translated as CASSPDLPRGNTIYF.

J is TRBJ1-1 and V is TRBV23-1, with D unresolved. TRBV23-1 is known as an ORF, though its function is uncertain. The CDR3 has 12 amino acids. The V end lost 3 bases, the J end lost 6 bases, and 8 bases lay between the germline ends. In DNA, the CDR3 is TGCGCCAGCAGTCAGCCGAAGCCTGAAGCTTTCTTT. Its protein is CASSQPKPEAFF.

V usage is TRBV2 and J usage is TRBJ1-5; 7 positions agree with TRBD1. Germline values: CDR1 SNHLY, CDR2 FYNNEI. The CDR3 extends over 14 amino acids. V was pared by 6 bases and J by 3 bases, with 5 bases of the junction left unmatched. DNA for the CDR3: TGTGCCAGCAGCGCACAGGGGTCCAATCAGCCCCAGCATTTT. It encodes CASSAQGSNQPQHF.

The chain is built from TRBV7-2 and TRBJ2-7; the D is unclear. CDR1 and CDR2 from the germline V gene are SGHTA and FQGNSA. The CDR3 runs to 14 residues. Trimming pared 1 base from V and 3 bases from J, leaving 10 bases between. CDR3 protein: CASSLVVTVYEQYF. Here the CDR3 DNA reads TGTGCCAGCAGCTTAGTCGTCACGGTCTACGAGCAGTACTTC.

V and J are TRBV12-5 and TRBJ2-7; D possibly corresponds to TRBD2 (7 bases). The CDR3 length is 13 residues. V dropped 5 bases and J dropped 7 bases, with 15 bases sitting between them. Germline loops: CDR1 LGHNT, CDR2 FRNRAP. The CDR3 DNA reads as TGTGCTAGTGGTCTGTCGGGGGGCTTGGAGCAGTACTTC. This codes for CASGLSGGLEQYF.

V and J are TRBV4-1 and TRBJ2-5; 7 positions match TRBD1. There are 13 residues in the CDR3. With V trimmed by 4 bases and J by 2 bases, 1 base remained unmatched. Germline V CDR1 and CDR2: MGHRA, YSYEKL. The CDR3 DNA follows: TGCGCCAGCAGCCTGGGACAGCAAGAGACCCAGTACTTC. It codes for CASSLGQQETQYF.

CDR3 residues: CASSTGRDTEAFF. The CDR3 coding sequence is TGTGCCAGCTCGACGGGACGGGACACTGAAGCTTTCTTT. The chain joins TRBV18 to TRBJ1-1, with D maybe TRBD1 (5 bases). V lost 6 bases and J 3 bases, leaving 11 bases between the germline ends. This CDR3 comprises 13 residues. CDR1 and CDR2 (germline): KGHSH, LQKENI. Full variable domain (rest looked up from reference TRBV18 and TRBJ1-1): NAGVMQNPRHLVRRRGQEARLRCSPMKGHSHVYWYRQLPEEGLKFMVYLQKENIIDESGMPKERFSAEFPKEGPSILRIQQVVRGDSAAYFCASSTGRDTEAFFGQGTRLTVV.

The V gene is TRBV6-2 or TRBV6-3, the J gene TRBJ2-2; D ambiguous. The germline CDR1 and CDR2 sequences are MNHEY and SVGEGT. V lost 6 bases to trimming and J lost 0 bases, with 11 bases between them. This CDR3 spans 15 amino acids. CDR3 DNA sequence: TGTGCCAGCAGCCCTCCCCAGGCGAACACCGGGGAGCTGTTTTTT. Residues: CASSPPQANTGELFF.

The rearrangement joins TRBV30 to TRBJ2-1; D ambiguous. Trimming stripped 5 bases from V and 13 bases from J, with 15 bases between. CDR3 length: 11 residues. CDR1 is GTSNPN and CDR2 is SVGIG in the germline V gene (reference sequence). CDR3 nucleotide sequence: TGTGCCTGGGAAAGGAATGAAGGACAGTTCTTC. Protein product: CAWERNEGQFF.

The chain links TRBV5-5 to TRBJ2-7; D is possibly TRBD2 (6 bases). The V end lost 3 bases, the J end lost 0 bases, and 16 bases lay between the germline ends. The germline V gene has CDR1 SGHKS and CDR2 YYEKEE (reference sequence). The CDR3 totals 16 residues. The DNA for the CDR3 is TGTGCCAGCAGCTGGGAGCCCTTAGCGGACTCCTACGAGCAGTACTTC. This gives the protein CASSWEPLADSYEQYF.

CDR3 sequence reads: CASSPTQGQNYGYTF. The CDR3, as DNA: TGTGCCAGCAGCCCAACCCAGGGACAAAACTATGGCTACACCTTC. The genes are TRBV4-2 and TRBJ1-2, with D perhaps TRBD1 (6 bases). This CDR3 comprises 15 residues. V shed 4 bases and J shed 2 bases, with 14 bases lying between them. CDR1 and CDR2 from the germline V gene are LGHNA and YNFKEQ.

The chain couples TRBV11-2 to TRBJ1-6; D unresolved. V lost 5 bases, J lost 0 bases, and 8 bases lay in between. The CDR3 runs to 15 residues. Germline lookup yields CDR1 SGHAT and CDR2 FQNNGV. Here the CDR3 DNA reads TGTGCCAGCAGCCAGCGGAGCTCCTATAATTCACCCCTCCACTTT. Its translation: CASSQRSSYNSPLHF.

The chain combines TRBV4-3 with TRBJ1-1, with D possibly TRBD1 on 5 matching bases. The ends were cut back, 0 bases at V and 4 bases at J, with 15 bases in the middle. Germline CDR1 is LGHNA and CDR2 is YSLEER. CDR3 size: 16 residues. The CDR3 here is CASSQDWGGKSTEAFF. The CDR3 coding sequence is TGCGCCAGCAGCCAAGATTGGGGGGGAAAGAGCACTGAAGCTTTCTTT.

This clone is a singleton in its sample. The J gene is TRBJ1-5, the V gene TRBV19; D possibly corresponds to TRBD1 (5 bases). V lost 9 bases and J 1 base, leaving 7 bases between the germline ends. Germline loops: CDR1 LNHDA, CDR2 SQIVND (reference sequence). This CDR3 comprises 12 residues. The chain's CDR3 is CASRDSNQPQHF. CDR3 sequence (DNA): TGTGCCAGCAGGGACAGCAATCAGCCCCAGCATTTT.

This chain links TRBV9 with TRBJ1-1; 7 nucleotides match TRBD1. Trimming removed 3 bases from V and 10 bases from J; junction bases left unmatched: 6. CDR1 and CDR2 (germline): SGDLS, YYNGEE. The length of the CDR3 is 12 residues. CDR3 DNA sequence: TGTGCCAGCAGCGCCGCGCAGGGGGGAGCTTTCTTT. Its protein product is CASSAAQGGAFF.

The chain uses TRBV2 and TRBJ1-5, with D perhaps TRBD1 (6 bases). CDR1 SNHLY and CDR2 FYNNEI come from the germline V gene. The ends were cut back, 7 bases at V and 2 bases at J, with 12 bases in the middle. The CDR3 contains 14 residues. The CDR3 region is CASNGDTRNQPQHF. The CDR3 nucleotides are TGTGCCAGCAATGGGGACACCCGCAATCAGCCCCAGCATTTT. The full variable domain, its missing parts supplied by reference TRBV2 and TRBJ1-5, is EPEVTQTPSHQVTQMGQEVILRCVPISNHLYFYWYRQILGQKVEFLVSFYNNEISEKSEIFDDQFSVERPDGSNFTLKIRSTKLEDSAMYFCASNGDTRNQPQHFGDGTRLSIL.

The V gene is TRBV19, the J gene TRBJ1-2; tentatively, D is TRBD1 (6 bases). The germline V and J ends were trimmed by 4 bases and 4 bases, with 16 bases remaining between them. This CDR3 is built from 15 residues. Germline values: CDR1 LNHDA, CDR2 SQIVND (reference sequence). This CDR3 is CASSTQSRTVYGYTF. For the CDR3, the DNA is TGTGCCAGTAGTACCCAAAGCCGGACAGTCTATGGCTACACCTTC. Complete variable domain (other parts from reference TRBV19 and TRBJ1-2): DGGITQSPKYLFRKEGQNVTLSCEQNLNHDAMYWYRQDPGQGLRLIYYSQIVNDFQKGDIAEGYSVSREKKESFPLTVTSAQKNPTAFYLCASSTQSRTVYGYTFGSGTRLTVV.

The rearrangement links TRBV21-1 to TRBJ1-1; the table gives TRBD1 as D, unverified against the DNA. TRBV21-1 is a pseudogene segment. The CDR3 sequence is 15 residues long. CDR3: CASREVGAMNTEAFF. For the CDR3, the DNA is TGTGCCAGCAGAGAAGTTGGGGCGATGAACACTGAAGCTTTCTTT.